Below are 17 T cell receptor beta chains sequenced from a single sample in a study of shared clonotypes between healthy human individuals. TCRdb's table, derived via immunoSEQ multiplex PCR, lists solely in-frame clones and lacks some. The top ten hold approximately 13% of the sample, which has 400,000 to 600,000 clones, 79% seen once. Sequencing was performed on PBMCs. These receptors were obtained from a woman in her 40s in good health. Some clones in this sample may be carry-over from other donors' samples.

The rearrangement joins TRBV6-5 to TRBJ2-7; D uncertain. V lost 3 bases and J 3 bases, leaving 12 bases between the germline ends. CDR3 size: 14 residues. Germline-derived CDR1 and CDR2 are MNHEY and SVGAGI. The CDR3 sequence is CASSYDPRYYEQYF. CDR3 coding DNA: TGTGCCAGCAGTTATGATCCCCGGTACTACGAGCAGTACTTC.

This chain uses TRBV7-8 with TRBJ2-1; TRBD2 matches 12 bases. The CDR3 length is 19 residues. CDR1 is SGHVS and CDR2 is FQNEAQ in the germline V gene. V shed 0 bases, J shed 1 base, and the junction held 7 bases outside the gene matches. CDR3 sequence: CASSLAQGTSGRSYNEQFF. The CDR3 nucleotides read TGTGCCAGCAGCTTAGCGCAAGGGACTAGCGGGCGTTCCTACAATGAGCAGTTCTTC. Supplemented by reference TRBV7-8 and TRBJ2-1, the full variable domain reads GAGVSQSPRYKVAKRGQDVALRCDPISGHVSLFWYQQALGQGPEFLTYFQNEAQLDKSGLPSDRFFAERPEGSVSTLKIQRTQQEDSAVYLCASSLAQGTSGRSYNEQFFGPGTRLTVL.

This sequence joins TRBV7-9 and TRBJ2-7, with D maybe TRBD2 (6 bases). The CDR3 runs to 14 residues. Germline V gene sequence: CDR1 SEHNR, CDR2 FQNEAQ (reference sequence). Trimming stripped 5 bases from V and 3 bases from J, with 14 bases between. CDR3 sequence reads: CASSLGAGSYEQYF. CDR3 in DNA: TGTGCCAGCAGCCTAGGAGCGGGCAGCTACGAGCAGTACTTC.

The chain is built from TRBV11-3 and TRBJ2-5; 9 bases fit TRBD1. Germline-derived CDR1 and CDR2 are SGHNT and YENEEA. V dropped 5 bases and J dropped 4; count of bases not matched to a gene: 5. CDR3 size: 14 residues. The CDR3 loop reads CASSPGTGIETQYF. The CDR3 DNA reads TGTGCCAGCAGCCCGGGGACAGGGATAGAGACCCAGTACTTC. The entire variable domain, with the rest obtained from reference TRBV11-3 and TRBJ2-5, is as follows: EAGVVQSPRYKIIEKKQPVAFWCNPISGHNTLYWYLQNLGQGPELLIRYENEEAVDDSQLPKDRFSAERLKGVDSTLKIQPAELGDSAVYLCASSPGTGIETQYFGPGTRLLVL.

The J gene is TRBJ2-1, the V gene TRBV29-1, with TRBD2 matching over 7 bases. With 5 bases clipped from V and 0 bases from J, the junction kept 10 bases outside the gene matches. This CDR3 is built from 16 residues. Germline CDR1 reads SQVTM; CDR2 reads ANQGSEA. The CDR3 sequence: CSVRGGTTDSYNEQFF. CDR3 in DNA: TGCAGCGTTCGGGGAGGGACTACGGACTCCTACAATGAGCAGTTCTTC.

This clone has more than one count but fewer than ten. This chain uses TRBV10-3 with TRBJ2-3, with TRBD2 identical over 10 bases. Germline values: CDR1 ENHRY, CDR2 SYGVKD. The V segment lost 0 bases and the J segment 2 bases; nucleotides outside the gene matches: 2. The CDR3 length is 16 residues. CDR3 protein: CAISESGTSVTDTQYF. The DNA of the CDR3 is TGTGCCATCAGTGAGTCGGGGACTAGCGTCACAGATACGCAGTATTTT.

V gene TRBV9 combines with J gene TRBJ2-5, with D maybe TRBD2 (6 bases). Germline V gene lookup returns CDR1 SGDLS and CDR2 YYNGEE. This CDR3 has 15 residues. V lost 0 bases and J lost 4, with 13 bases in between. The CDR3 loop is CASSVGPDYRETQYF. The CDR3 DNA sequence: TGTGCCAGCAGCGTAGGCCCGGACTATAGAGAGACCCAGTACTTC.

The J gene is TRBJ1-3, the V gene TRBV25-1; 7 bases fit TRBD1. The V segment lost 3 bases and the J segment 3 bases; nucleotides outside the gene matches: 5. The CDR3 runs to 15 residues. Germline V gene lookup returns CDR1 MGHDK and CDR2 SYGVNS. This chain's CDR3 is CASSDPTGSGNTIYF. As DNA, the CDR3 is TGTGCCAGCAGTGACCCGACAGGGAGTGGAAACACCATATATTTT.

The V call is TRBV19, the J call TRBJ1-4; D ambiguous. There are 14 residues in the CDR3. Germline CDR1 is LNHDA and CDR2 is SQIVND (reference sequence). The CDR3 reads CVSSRSATNEKLFF. The DNA for the CDR3 is TGTGTCAGCTCGCGGTCCGCAACTAATGAAAAACTGTTTTTT.

This chain connects TRBV7-9 to TRBJ1-2; no reliable D call. Per the germline V gene, CDR1 is SEHNR and CDR2 is FQNEAQ (reference sequence). The CDR3 loop spans 14 amino acids. Trimming left V 1 base short and J 4 bases short, with 10 bases between. The CDR3 region has the DNA TGTGCCAGCAGCTTAGGGGCGAGCCTCTATGGCTACACCTTC. Amino acids: CASSLGASLYGYTF.

The chain recombines TRBV30 with TRBJ2-5, with 12 bases aligning to TRBD2. Unmatched junction bases numbered 7, after V lost 0 bases and J lost 5 bases. The CDR3 consists of 16 residues. Germline CDR1 reads GTSNPN; CDR2 reads SVGIG (reference sequence). CDR3 protein: CAWSVRGLAGYETQYF. CDR3 nucleotides: TGTGCCTGGAGTGTACGAGGACTAGCGGGATATGAGACCCAGTACTTC.

This clone was observed once. The chain recombines TRBV25-1 with TRBJ2-5; 12 bases are shared with TRBD2. Per the germline V gene, CDR1 is MGHDK and CDR2 is SYGVNS. The J segment lost 4 bases and the V segment lost 10 bases, leaving 7 bases of the junction unmatched. The CDR3 spans 14 residues. This CDR3 is CAIPSGRVPETQYF. The CDR3 DNA reads as TGTGCCATCCCTAGCGGGAGGGTTCCAGAGACCCAGTACTTC. Based on the CDR3 plus reference TRBV25-1 and TRBJ2-5, the full variable domain is EADIYQTPRYLVIGTGKKITLECSQTMGHDKMYWYQQDPGMELHLIHYSYGVNSTEKGDLSSESTVSRIRTEHFPLTLESARPSHTSQYLCAIPSGRVPETQYFGPGTRLLVL.

The rearrangement uses TRBV6-1 and TRBJ1-5; D not certain. This CDR3 spans 14 amino acids. Looked up from germline, CDR1 is MNHNS and CDR2 is SASEGT. V shed 7 bases and J shed 6 bases, with 16 bases lying between them. The CDR3 protein is CASIRVQFAQPQHF. CDR3 DNA: TGTGCCAGCATACGGGTACAGTTCGCTCAGCCCCAGCATTTT.

This clone was counted once. The V gene is TRBV7-2, the J gene TRBJ2-7; D is unresolved. The CDR3 is 13 residues long. The V gene's germline CDR1 is SGHTA and CDR2 FQGNSA. Trimming removed 5 bases from V and 0 bases from J, with 8 bases in between. In nucleotides, the CDR3 is TGTGCCAGCAGCCCTCAGCCCTCCTACGAGCAGTACTTC. The encoded protein is CASSPQPSYEQYF.

The chain uses TRBV7-8 and TRBJ1-5; no clear D gene. This CDR3 has 14 amino acids. Germline-derived CDR1 and CDR2 are SGHVS and FQNEAQ. V was pared by 1 base and J by 1 base, with 5 bases between. The CDR3 DNA reads as TGTGCCAGCAGCTTAGTACCAAGCAATCAGCCCCAGCATTTT. Translation gives CASSLVPSNQPQHF.

The J gene is TRBJ2-7, the V gene TRBV2; 7 bases match TRBD1. This CDR3 region has 12 residues. The germline CDR1 and CDR2 sequences are SNHLY and FYNNEI. The ends lost 11 bases at V and 2 bases at J; junction bases unmatched: 6. CDR3 coding DNA: TGTGCCGCGGAAGACAGGGCCTACGAGCAGTACTTC. Translation: CAAEDRAYEQYF.

V is TRBV11-2 and J is TRBJ1-5; perhaps TRBD1 as D (6 bases). Germline lookup yields CDR1 SGHAT and CDR2 FQNNGV. This CDR3 comprises 13 residues. Trimming removed 4 bases at V and 7 bases at J, with 11 bases between. The CDR3 loop reads CASSSQGGQPQHF. The CDR3 nucleotides read TGTGCCAGCAGCTCACAGGGCGGCCAGCCCCAGCATTTT. Full variable domain (missing parts from reference TRBV11-2 and TRBJ1-5): EAGVAQSPRYKIIEKRQSVAFWCNPISGHATLYWYQQILGQGPKLLIQFQNNGVVDDSQLPKDRFSAERLKGVDSTLKIQPAKLEDSAVYLCASSSQGGQPQHFGDGTRLSIL.